This T cell receptor beta chain was retrieved from a study of identical twins. Looked up from germline, CDR1 is DFQATT and CDR2 is SNEGSKA (reference sequence). This CDR3 is 14 amino acids long. J lost 5 bases, V lost 6 bases, and 8 bases had no gene match. Notes on this clonotype: Antigen: not known.

Template switching, a step in the protocol, added a universal primer site, and cDNA carried unique molecular identifiers. One entry per CDR3 protein, called by TCRdb with MiXCR from the 5' RACE reads. The sample lists around 490,000 distinct CDR3 sequences, over 11% occurring once. Study-wide findings and caveats: In monozygotic twins, models underestimated the sharing of out-of-frame TCR alpha. The same donors were not followed; conclusions instead depended on cross-sectional statistical analysis. Where beta out-of-frame sequences were concerned, excess twin sharing was weaker.

These data are also associated with another study on yellow fever vaccine responses in identical twins.

The V gene is TRBV20-1, the J gene TRBJ2-1; 9 bases match TRBD2. Sequencing was performed on CD4+ T cells sorted from blood. The TCR originated in a woman aged 18 to 35 in good health. CDR3 DNA: TGCAGTGCGCCGCTAGCGGGAAAGGACAATGAGCAGTTCTTC. Translating gives CSAPLAGKDNEQFF.